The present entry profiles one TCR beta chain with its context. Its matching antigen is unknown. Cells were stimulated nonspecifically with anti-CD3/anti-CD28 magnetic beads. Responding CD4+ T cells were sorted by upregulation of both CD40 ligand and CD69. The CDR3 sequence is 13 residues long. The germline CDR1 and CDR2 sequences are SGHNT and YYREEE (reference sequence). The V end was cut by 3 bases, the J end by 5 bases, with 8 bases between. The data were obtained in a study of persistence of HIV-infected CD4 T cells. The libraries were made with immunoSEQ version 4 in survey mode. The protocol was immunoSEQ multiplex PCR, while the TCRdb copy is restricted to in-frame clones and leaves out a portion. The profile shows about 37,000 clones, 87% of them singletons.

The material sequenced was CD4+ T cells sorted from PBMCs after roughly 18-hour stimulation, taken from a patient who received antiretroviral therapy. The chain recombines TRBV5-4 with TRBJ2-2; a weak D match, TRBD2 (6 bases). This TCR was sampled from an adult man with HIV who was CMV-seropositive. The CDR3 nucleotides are TGTGCCAGCAGCTGGCGGGAAACCGGGGAGCTGTTTTTT. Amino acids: CASSWRETGELFF.